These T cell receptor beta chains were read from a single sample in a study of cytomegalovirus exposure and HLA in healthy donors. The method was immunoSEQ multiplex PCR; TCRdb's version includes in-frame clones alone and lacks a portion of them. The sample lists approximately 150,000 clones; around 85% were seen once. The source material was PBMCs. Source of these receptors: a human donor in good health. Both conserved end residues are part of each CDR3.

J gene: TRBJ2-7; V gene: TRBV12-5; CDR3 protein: CASAPRTPDYEQYF
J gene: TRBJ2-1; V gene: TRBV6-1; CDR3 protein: CASARGMSSYNEQFF
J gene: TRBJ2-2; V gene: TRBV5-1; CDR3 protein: CASSLSAGGLWTGELFF
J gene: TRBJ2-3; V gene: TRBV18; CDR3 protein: CASSPAGLVDTQYF
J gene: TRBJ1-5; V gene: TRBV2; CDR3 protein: CASRTDRTSNQPQHF
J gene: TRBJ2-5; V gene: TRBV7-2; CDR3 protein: CASSLARGLQETQYF
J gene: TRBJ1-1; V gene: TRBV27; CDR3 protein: CASSLSRGGGTEAFF
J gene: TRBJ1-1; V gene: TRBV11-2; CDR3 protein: CASSLEGGTEAFF
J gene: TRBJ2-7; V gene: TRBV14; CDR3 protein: CASSQDFRDYEQYF
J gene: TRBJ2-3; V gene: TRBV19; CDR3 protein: CASSISGGSDTQYF
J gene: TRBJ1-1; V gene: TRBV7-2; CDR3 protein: CASSLGLQVNTEAFF
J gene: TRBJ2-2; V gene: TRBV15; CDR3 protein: CATSRETRQTNTGELFF
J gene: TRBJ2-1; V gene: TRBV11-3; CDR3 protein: CASSLDAGRGAFYNEQFF
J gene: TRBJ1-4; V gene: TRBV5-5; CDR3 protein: CASSLVRGEKLFF
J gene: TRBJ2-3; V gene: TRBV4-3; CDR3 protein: CASSHGGGATDTQYF
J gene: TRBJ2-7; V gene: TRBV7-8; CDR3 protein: CASSNTRSGGYEQYF
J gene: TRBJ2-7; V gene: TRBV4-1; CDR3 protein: CASSQEETTYEQYF
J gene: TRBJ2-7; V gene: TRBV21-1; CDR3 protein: CASSKVLRDRVPEQYF
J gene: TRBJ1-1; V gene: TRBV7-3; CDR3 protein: CASSQTGNTEAFF